These 25 T cell receptor beta chains originate from one sample sequenced in a study of T cell responses to AZD1222 COVID-19 vaccine. Sequenced by immunoSEQ multiplex PCR; TCRdb stores in-frame clones only, minus some. Among 150,000 to 200,000 clones listed, around 85% were seen once. This specimen consisted of peripheral blood, obtained 28 days after the second AZD1222 dose. These TCRs come from an adult who received the AZD1222 COVID-19 vaccine.

The gene calls are TRBV2 and TRBJ2-3; D possibly corresponds to TRBD1 (5 bases). Germline CDR1 reads SNHLY; CDR2 reads FYNNEI. The CDR3 is made up of 13 amino acids. Trimming took off 7 bases at V and 6 bases at J, with 14 bases between the two ends. CDR3 in amino acids: CASKDNPKDTQYF. The CDR3 nucleotides are TGTGCCAGCAAGGACAACCCTAAGGATACGCAGTATTTT.

The V gene is TRBV12-3 or TRBV12-4, the J gene TRBJ2-5; D not certain. The CDR3 covers 11 residues. Trimming stripped 3 bases from V and 5 bases from J, with 4 bases between. The CDR3 nucleotides read TGTGCCAGCAGTTTTCAGGAGACCCAGTACTTC. Protein product: CASSFQETQYF.

V is TRBV3-1 (or the pseudogene TRBV3-2) and J is TRBJ2-5; no definite D call. CDR3 size: 17 residues. From germline, CDR1 is LGHDT and CDR2 YNNKEL (reference sequence). Trimming stripped 0 bases from V and 2 bases from J, with 16 bases between. The CDR3 region has the DNA TGTGCCAGCAGCCAAGATAGCCCCCTCGCCGTACAAGAGACCCAGTACTTC. This encodes CASSQDSPLAVQETQYF.

This chain links TRBV29-1 with TRBJ1-6, with D maybe TRBD1 (5 bases). CDR1 and CDR2 (germline): SQVTM, ANQGSEA. The V end was cut by 5 bases, the J end by 6 bases, with 11 bases between. CDR3 length equals 13 residues. The CDR3 nucleotides are TGCAGCGTTTCTTGGGGGAGTAATTCACCCCTCCACTTT. Its protein is CSVSWGSNSPLHF. The variable domain in full, completed from reference TRBV29-1 and TRBJ1-6, reads SAVISQKPSRDICQRGTSLTIQCQVDSQVTMMFWYRQQPGQSLTLIATANQGSEATYESGFVIDKFPISRPNLTFSTLTVSNMSPEDSSIYLCSVSWGSNSPLHFGNGTRLTVT.

J is TRBJ2-1 and V is TRBV6-1; D is undetermined. V was clipped by 1 base and J by 8 bases, with 18 bases between them. The CDR3 runs 16 residues. Germline-derived CDR1 and CDR2 are MNHNS and SASEGT. CDR3: CASSEGETPPVHEQFF. The CDR3 coding sequence is TGTGCCAGCAGTGAAGGTGAGACCCCCCCCGTGCATGAGCAGTTCTTC.

This chain links TRBV7-9 with TRBJ1-3; D unresolved. Germline CDR1 is SEHNR and CDR2 is FQNEAQ (reference sequence). The V gene lost 1 base and the J gene lost 1 base, with 5 bases spanning the gap. The CDR3 totals 14 residues. CDR3 nucleotide sequence: TGTGCCAGCAGCTTAGGGGGTTCTGGAAACACCATATATTTT. Its protein is CASSLGGSGNTIYF. Using reference TRBV7-9 and TRBJ1-3 for the parts outside the CDR3, the full variable domain is DTGVSQNPRHKITKRGQNVTFRCDPISEHNRLYWYRQTLGQGPEFLTYFQNEAQLEKSRLLSDRFSAERPKGSFSTLEIQRTEQGDSAMYLCASSLGGSGNTIYFGEGSWLTVV.

This clone was observed once. The chain combines TRBV29-1 with TRBJ1-1; D ambiguous. Trimming took off 7 bases at V and 3 bases at J, with 15 bases between the two ends. The length of the CDR3 is 13 residues. Germline-derived CDR1 and CDR2 are SQVTM and ANQGSEA. CDR3 in amino acids: CSAATRLDTEAFF. In nucleotides, the CDR3 is TGCAGCGCGGCGACGAGGTTGGACACTGAAGCTTTCTTT.

The chain joins TRBV30 to TRBJ1-5; 11 bases fit TRBD1. The CDR3 consists of 16 residues. J gave up 2 bases and V 7 bases, and 10 bases lay outside the gene matches. The germline V gene encodes CDR1 GTSNPN and CDR2 SVGIG (reference sequence). The CDR3 region is CALTGGTGGGNQPQHF. CDR3 bases: TGTGCCTTGACCGGGGGGACAGGGGGTGGCAATCAGCCCCAGCATTTT.

The chain combines TRBV5-1 with TRBJ2-7; the D gene is possibly TRBD1 (6 bases). Germline CDR1 and CDR2: SGHRS and YFSETQ. V was shortened by 4 bases and J by 5 bases, with 16 bases between the two germline ends. This CDR3 comprises 14 residues. For the CDR3, the DNA is TGCGCCAGCAGCCGGGACACGGTTTATCACGAGCAGTACTTC. The encoded protein is CASSRDTVYHEQYF.

The chain recombines TRBV5-1 with TRBJ1-1; D not certain. This CDR3 region has 13 residues. Trimming pared 5 bases from V and 3 bases from J, leaving 11 bases between. Germline V lookup: CDR1 SGHRS, CDR2 YFSETQ. CDR3: CASRSGVDTEAFF. The CDR3, as DNA: TGCGCCAGCAGGTCTGGGGTCGACACTGAAGCTTTCTTT.

This rearrangement joins TRBV7-9 to TRBJ2-7, with a tentative D call TRBD1 (5 bases). This CDR3 comprises 15 residues. Trimming pared 4 bases from V and 0 bases from J, leaving 13 bases between. Germline assignment: CDR1 SEHNR and CDR2 FQNEAQ (reference sequence). The DNA for the CDR3 is TGTGCCAGCAGCTCCTCAGGGTACAGCTCCTACGAGCAGTACTTC. It is translated as CASSSSGYSSYEQYF.

The chain combines TRBV3-1 (or the pseudogene TRBV3-2) with TRBJ1-2; perhaps TRBD1 as D (6 bases). V lost 3 bases and J lost 2, with 13 bases in between. CDR1 and CDR2 from the germline V gene are LGHDT and YNNKEL (reference sequence). This CDR3 has 15 amino acids. CDR3 loop: CASSQQSGGNYGYTF. For the CDR3, the DNA is TGTGCCAGCAGCCAGCAGTCCGGGGGCAACTATGGCTACACCTTC.

In this sample, this clone turned up a few times. The chain is built from TRBV3-1 (or the pseudogene TRBV3-2) and TRBJ1-3, with a tentative D call TRBD1 (6 bases). The germline gives CDR1 LGHDT, CDR2 YNNKEL (reference sequence). V was clipped by 3 bases and J by 3 bases, with 18 bases between them. The CDR3 has 17 residues. This CDR3 reads CASSQRVRTAGGNTIYF. The CDR3, as DNA: TGTGCCAGCAGCCAGAGAGTCAGGACAGCGGGTGGAAACACCATATATTTT.

The V call is TRBV7-9, the J call TRBJ1-2; D gene unclear. CDR3 length equals 17 residues. Trimming shortened V by 5 bases and J by 8 bases, and 27 bases separated the two germline ends. The germline CDR1 and CDR2 sequences are SEHNR and FQNEAQ (reference sequence). The CDR3 sequence is CASSPSWTGKDVWGYTF. Written as DNA, the CDR3 is TGTGCCAGCAGCCCCTCGTGGACCGGGAAGGACGTCTGGGGCTACACCTTC.

The chain is built from TRBV6-6 and TRBJ1-5, with D uncertain. Germline V gene data show CDR1 as MNHNY and CDR2 as SVGAGI (reference sequence). The CDR3 totals 15 residues. Trimming stripped 0 bases from V and 3 bases from J, with 9 bases between. The CDR3: CASSYSTGPNQPQHF. The CDR3 DNA follows: TGTGCCAGCAGTTACTCGACCGGTCCCAATCAGCCCCAGCATTTT.

The gene calls are TRBV7-6 and TRBJ1-1, with TRBD1 matching 8 bases. Germline CDR1 and CDR2: SGHVS and FNYEAQ. The J segment lost 0 bases and the V segment lost 5 bases, leaving 8 bases of the junction unmatched. The CDR3 is 16 amino acids. The CDR3 is CASSQTGAGMNTEAFF. Written as DNA, the CDR3 is TGTGCCAGCAGCCAGACAGGGGCGGGGATGAACACTGAAGCTTTCTTT.

This chain connects TRBV7-2 to TRBJ2-7; 9 bases match TRBD1. V was clipped by 1 base and J by 5 bases; unmatched bases: 3. The CDR3 totals 14 residues. CDR1 and CDR2 from the germline V gene are SGHTA and FQGNSA. DNA for the CDR3: TGTGCCAGCAGCTTAGGCTGGACAGGGGACGAGCAGTACTTC. Translated: CASSLGWTGDEQYF.

The chain couples TRBV19 to TRBJ1-5; weak D call: TRBD1 (5 bases). The CDR3 consists of 14 residues. Germline CDR1 LNHDA, CDR2 SQIVND (reference sequence). The ends were cut back, 3 bases at V and 6 bases at J, with 12 bases in the middle. CDR3 in DNA: TGTGCCAGTAGTATTGCACAGGAAGGTCAGCCCCAGCATTTT. Amino acid sequence: CASSIAQEGQPQHF.

The chain has TRBV5-1 and TRBJ2-4; TRBD1 matches at 9 bases. The V gene's germline CDR1 is SGHRS and CDR2 YFSETQ. V lost 4 bases and J lost 7; bases outside the gene matches: 9. The CDR3 spans 15 residues. This CDR3 is CASSLDLGTGNIQYF. The CDR3, as DNA: TGCGCCAGCAGCCTAGACTTGGGGACAGGGAACATTCAGTACTTC. Full variable domain (rest looked up from reference TRBV5-1 and TRBJ2-4): KAGVTQTPRYLIKTRGQQVTLSCSPISGHRSVSWYQQTPGQGLQFLFEYFSETQRNKGNFPGRFSGRQFSNSRSEMNVSTLELGDSALYLCASSLDLGTGNIQYFGAGTRLSVL.

In DNA, the CDR3 is TGTGCCAGCAGTTCCGGACAGGCTCCCCATGAAGCTTTCTTT. This encodes CASSSGQAPHEAFF. The chain combines TRBV6-5 with TRBJ1-1; 7 nucleotides match TRBD1. The CDR3 consists of 14 residues. Germline CDR1 reads MNHEY; CDR2 reads SVGAGI. With 4 bases clipped from V and 7 bases from J, the junction kept 9 bases outside the gene matches.

The chain links TRBV5-1 to TRBJ1-4; D gene unclear. The ends were cut back, 1 base at V and 0 bases at J, with 13 bases in the middle. CDR3 length: 17 amino acids. Germline V gene data show CDR1 as SGHRS and CDR2 as YFSETQ. The CDR3 DNA reads TGCGCCAGCAGCTTGCATGATAGCCTTGCAACTAATGAAAAACTGTTTTTT. This sequence encodes CASSLHDSLATNEKLFF.

This clone is a singleton in its sample. V and J are TRBV7-2 and TRBJ2-7; D gene uncertain. There are 14 residues in the CDR3. The germline V gene has CDR1 SGHTA and CDR2 FQGNSA. V was pared by 1 base and J by 4 bases, with 11 bases between. The CDR3 DNA follows: TGTGCCAGCAGCTTAGATGGCTCGGTTTACGAGCAGTACTTC. Translated: CASSLDGSVYEQYF.

This clone was found a few times. The chain has TRBV4-3 and TRBJ2-7; 7 nucleotides line up with TRBD1. The ends lost 4 bases at V and 3 bases at J; junction bases unmatched: 6. Germline loops: CDR1 LGHNA, CDR2 YSLEER. The CDR3 sequence is 14 residues long. The CDR3 nucleotides are TGCGCCAGCAGCCTGAACGGACAGGACTACGAGCAGTACTTC. This codes for CASSLNGQDYEQYF.

The rearrangement joins TRBV9 to TRBJ1-5; no clear D gene. The CDR3 consists of 15 residues. Per germline, CDR1 SGDLS and CDR2 YYNGEE. Trimming shortened V by 4 bases and J by 2 bases, and 13 bases separated the two germline ends. The DNA for the CDR3 is TGTGCCAGCAGCTCCGGTGGAGCCGGCAATCAGCCCCAGCATTTT. Its translation: CASSSGGAGNQPQHF.

There are a few counts of this clone. The J gene is TRBJ1-1, the V gene TRBV18; D gene uncertain. CDR1 is KGHSH, CDR2 LQKENI, per germline. Trimming shortened V by 1 base and J by 0 bases, and 9 bases separated the two germline ends. CDR3 size: 15 residues. The CDR3, as DNA: TGTGCCAGCTCACCACTTGCGGGGTTGAACACTGAAGCTTTCTTT. Translated: CASSPLAGLNTEAFF.